The rows below give T cell receptor beta chains drawn from one sample of a study of T cell responses to AZD1222 COVID-19 vaccine. The assay was immunoSEQ multiplex PCR, and TCRdb's table has in-frame clones only and misses some. The table shows about 110,000 clones, with around 90% occurring only once. Here the sequenced sample was peripheral blood, taken on day 0 of MenACWY control vaccination. These TCRs come from an adult in good health. Each CDR3 is given with its conserved first and last residue. D genes are given only for firm matches. Clone size is stated in some rows and not others, as once, few, many or a class when expanded.

-	TRBJ2-7	TRBV27	TRBD2	TGTGCCAGCAGTTTCCTAGCGGCAGCCACCTACGAGCAGTACTTC	CASSFLAAATYEQYF
-	TRBJ1-3	TRBV7-9	TRBD1	TGTGCCAGCAGCCCCCCACGTCGGGACAGGGCTCCCGGAAACACCATATATTTT	CASSPPRRDRAPGNTIYF
-	TRBJ1-3	TRBV18	-	TGTGCCAGCTCACCACCGAGTGGAAACACCATATATTTT	CASSPPSGNTIYF
-	TRBJ2-3	TRBV6-5	-	TGTGCCAGCAACTTGGAGCGACCTAGCACAGATACGCAGTATTTT	CASNLERPSTDTQYF
few	TRBJ2-2	TRBV7-9	-	TGTGCCAGCAGCTCCCGGACTACCATAAACACCGGGGAGCTGTTTTTT	CASSSRTTINTGELFF
-	TRBJ1-1	TRBV9	-	TGTGCCAGCAGCGTAGTGGGCGGAGGGGGCACTGAAGCTTTCTTT	CASSVVGGGGTEAFF
-	TRBJ2-1	TRBV5-4	-	TGTGCCAGCAGCTTGTTGACGGGGAGCTCCTACAATGAGCAGTTCTTC	CASSLLTGSSYNEQFF
once	TRBJ2-7	TRBV27	TRBD2	TGTGCCAGCAGTTCATGGACTAGCGGGAATAACGAGCAGTACTTC	CASSSWTSGNNEQYF
-	TRBJ2-7	TRBV19	-	TGTGCCAGTAGTCTGGGACTCCTATACGAGCAGTACTTC	CASSLGLLYEQYF
-	TRBJ1-2	TRBV7-9	-	TGTGCCAGCAGCTTAGAAGGCCCCTCGGGCTACACCTTC	CASSLEGPSGYTF
few	TRBJ1-2	TRBV5-4	TRBD1	TGTGCCAGCAGCTTCTCGGACAGGGACTATGGCTACACCTTC	CASSFSDRDYGYTF
-	TRBJ1-1	TRBV9	-	TGTGCCAGCAGCGTTACAGGGTCTTCCACTGAAGCTTTCTTT	CASSVTGSSTEAFF
few	TRBJ1-4	TRBV4-1	TRBD1	TGCGCCAGCAGTTTAGTGGGACAGAATGAAAAACTGTTTTTT	CASSLVGQNEKLFF
-	TRBJ1-2	TRBV15	TRBD1	TGTGCCACCAGCGGACAGGGGGCTGGATATGGCTACACCTTC	CATSGQGAGYGYTF
-	TRBJ2-5	TRBV30	-	TGTGCCTGGAGTTCCCAAGACAGGTGGACCCAGTACTTC	CAWSSQDRWTQYF
-	TRBJ1-1	TRBV5-1	-	TGCGCCAGCAGCTTAGTCCTCATGAACACTGAAGCTTTCTTT	CASSLVLMNTEAFF
-	TRBJ2-2	TRBV4-2	TRBD2	TGTGCCAGCAGCCGGACTAGCGGGGGGGCAGGGGCCGGGGAGCTGTTTTTT	CASSRTSGGAGAGELFF
once	TRBJ2-7	TRBV5-5	-	TGTGCCAGCAGCGTTGCAACAGGGAGGCGAGATCCTTACGAGCAGTACTTC	CASSVATGRRDPYEQYF
-	TRBJ1-4	TRBV5-1	TRBD1	TGCGCCAGCAGCTTCGACGCCAGGGGGGCGTTTGCAACTAATGAAAAACTGTTTTTT	CASSFDARGAFATNEKLFF
-	TRBJ2-7	TRBV6-2/TRBV6-3	-	TGTGCCAGCAGTTCGGGGTACGGCGACAGCATCTACGAGCAGTACTTC	CASSSGYGDSIYEQYF
few	TRBJ2-7	TRBV13	-	TGTGCCAGCACCGAAGGGGGGTCCTACGAGCAGTACTTC	CASTEGGSYEQYF
-	TRBJ2-5	TRBV3-1/TRBV3-2	-	TGTGCCAGCACCCCCAGCATAGGGTGGGAGACCCAGTACTTC	CASTPSIGWETQYF
-	TRBJ1-1	TRBV7-9	-	TGTGCCAGCAGCCCCGCCGTGACTGAAGCTTTCTTT	CASSPAVTEAFF
-	TRBJ1-5	TRBV6-5	-	TGTGCCAGCAGACCATCCCCAGGTCCCCAGCCCCAGCATTTT	CASRPSPGPQPQHF
-	TRBJ1-1	TRBV3-1/TRBV3-2	TRBD1	TGTGCCAGCAGCCTAAGGGGGCCCGGCACTGAAGCTTTCTTT	CASSLRGPGTEAFF
-	TRBJ2-2	TRBV7-3	-	TGTGCCAGCAGCTTGGGTCAGATGAACACCGGGGAGCTGTTTTTT	CASSLGQMNTGELFF
-	TRBJ2-7	TRBV7-2	-	TGTGCCAGCAGCATGACAGTCTACGAGCAGTACTTC	CASSMTVYEQYF
-	TRBJ2-2	TRBV7-3	-	TGTGCCAGCAGCCCCCCGGGGAACACCGGGGAGCTGTTTTTT	CASSPPGNTGELFF